The 3 T cell receptor beta chains presented below share a single source sample, sequenced in a study of cytotoxic CD8 clonotypes in ibrutinib-treated CLL. Data came from immunoSEQ multiplex PCR; TCRdb stores just in-frame clones and leaves some out. The table includes fewer than 400,000 clones, over 60% detected once. This material consisted of PBMCs, taken after 36 months of ibrutinib treatment. The receptor source for this set is a human donor with chronic lymphocytic leukemia.

V and J are TRBV18 and TRBJ1-5; D is possibly TRBD1 (5 bases). V shed 3 bases and J shed 1 base, with 7 bases lying between them. CDR3 size: 14 residues. Germline V gives CDR1 KGHSH, CDR2 LQKENI. The CDR3, as DNA: TGTGCCAGCTCACCTCGGGACAGCAATCAGCCCCAGCATTTT. The encoded protein is CASSPRDSNQPQHF.

The CDR3 sequence is CASMGDQETQYF. CDR3 in DNA: TGTGCCAGCATGGGAGACCAAGAGACCCAGTACTTC. The chain employs TRBV2 and TRBJ2-5, with D maybe TRBD2 (5 bases). The CDR3 sequence is 12 residues long. Germline loops: CDR1 SNHLY, CDR2 FYNNEI. The ends were cut back, 7 bases at V and 0 bases at J, with 6 bases in the middle.

This clone was recorded only once. This chain links TRBV4-3 with TRBJ2-2; 9 positions agree with TRBD2. V dropped 1 base and J dropped 9; count of bases not matched to a gene: 9. Germline CDR1 reads LGHNA; CDR2 reads YSLEER. The length of the CDR3 is 16 residues. For the CDR3, the DNA is TGCGCCAGCAGCCAAGGATTGGTAGCGGGAGCAAGGGAGCTGTTTTTT. It is translated as CASSQGLVAGARELFF.